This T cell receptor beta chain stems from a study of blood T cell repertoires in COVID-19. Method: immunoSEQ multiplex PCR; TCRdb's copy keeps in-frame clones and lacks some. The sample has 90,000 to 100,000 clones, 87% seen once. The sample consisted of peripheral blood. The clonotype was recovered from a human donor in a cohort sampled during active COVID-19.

The CDR3 reads CASSLVNSRIGNSPLHF. The CDR3 DNA follows: TGTGCCAGCAGCTTAGTAAACTCGCGTATCGGTAATTCACCCCTCCACTTT. The J gene is TRBJ1-6, the V gene TRBV7-2; D is undetermined. Germline V gene sequence: CDR1 SGHTA, CDR2 FQGNSA. V was pared by 1 base and J by 6 bases, with 16 bases between. This CDR3 region has 17 residues.